This is a list of T cell receptor beta chains from one sample in a study of CD8 T cells in ankylosing spondylitis. TCRdb used MiXCR to reprocess the 5' RACE reads, holding one entry per CDR3 protein. The table lists under 450,000 distinct CDR3 sequences, approximately 22% of them singletons. What was sequenced was blood, either unsorted or a sorted T cell fraction (not recorded which). The receptors stem from a male donor with ankylosing spondylitis or in good health (not recorded which). Both conserved end residues are part of each CDR3. A D gene is named only where the DNA matches it firmly. Rows give clone size only sometimes, using once, few, many, or a class for an expanded clone.

d_gene	v_gene	j_gene	abundance	CDR3aa	CDR3nt
TRBD2	TRBV7-8	TRBJ2-3	.	CASSYLAGGRPTQYF	TGTGCCAGCAGCTACCTAGCGGGGGGGCGCCCTACGCAGTATTTT
TRBD1	TRBV4-1	TRBJ2-2	few	CASSEEGQGSRDGELFF	TGCGCCAGCAGCGAAGAAGGACAGGGGTCCCGCGACGGGGAGCTGTTTTTT
.	TRBV6-2/TRBV6-3	TRBJ2-1	.	CASSYSTPWEARYNEQFF	TGTGCCAGCAGTTACTCGACCCCGTGGGAGGCCCGTTACAATGAGCAGTTCTTC
TRBD1	TRBV19	TRBJ2-5	.	CASSTRTGGGETQYF	TGTGCCAGTAGTACTCGGACAGGGGGCGGGGAGACCCAGTACTTC
.	TRBV11-2	TRBJ2-7	few	CASSLTRSWYEQYF	TGTGCCAGCAGCTTAACAAGATCCTGGTACGAGCAGTACTTC
TRBD1	TRBV12-3/TRBV12-4	TRBJ2-1	.	CASSLQGAAYNEQFF	TGTGCCAGCAGTCTTCAGGGGGCCGCCTACAATGAGCAGTTCTTC
TRBD2	TRBV7-9	TRBJ2-1	.	CASSSGLAGARNEQFF	TGTGCCAGCAGTTCGGGACTAGCGGGGGCCAGAAATGAGCAGTTCTTC
TRBD2	TRBV20-1	TRBJ2-3	.	CSARDPPGGGSTDTQYF	TGCAGTGCTAGAGATCCCCCCGGCGGGGGGTCAACAGATACGCAGTATTTT
.	TRBV2	TRBJ2-1	.	CASSGARDLGGEQFF	TGTGCCAGCTCCGGGGCCCGAGACCTAGGGGGTGAGCAGTTCTTC
.	TRBV29-1	TRBJ1-1	.	CSIIPGQHTEAFF	TGCAGTATTATACCCGGACAGCACACTGAAGCTTTCTTT
.	TRBV7-8	TRBJ2-3	.	CASTRTRGARGDITDTQYF	TGTGCCAGCACCCGTACCCGGGGAGCGCGGGGAGATATCACAGATACGCAGTATTTT
TRBD2	TRBV5-1	TRBJ2-3	few	CASSLALAGDFHTDTQYF	TGCGCCAGCAGCTTGGCCCTAGCGGGAGACTTCCACACAGATACGCAGTATTTT
TRBD1	TRBV4-1	TRBJ1-4	.	CASSQVRGQGEKLFF	TGCGCCAGCAGCCAAGTGAGAGGACAGGGGGAAAAACTGTTTTTT
.	TRBV4-1	TRBJ1-1	.	CASSQDKGIGTEAFF	TGCGCCAGCAGCCAAGATAAGGGGATCGGCACTGAAGCTTTCTTT
.	TRBV7-9	TRBJ2-7	.	CASSSRDMPYEQYF	TGTGCCAGCAGCTCAAGGGACATGCCATACGAGCAGTACTTC
TRBD1	TRBV10-3	TRBJ2-3	.	CAISGTTGALMDTQYF	TGTGCCATCAGTGGTACGACAGGGGCCCTTATGGATACGCAGTATTTT
.	TRBV16	TRBJ2-3	.	CASSHTTTRGQYF	TGTGCCAGCAGCCATACTACAACCCGGGGGCAGTATTTT
.	TRBV7-4	TRBJ2-5	few	CASSLLPETQYF	TGTGCCAGCAGCTTACTCCCCGAGACCCAGTACTTC
.	TRBV10-3	TRBJ2-7	few	CAAESGTESSYEQYF	TGTGCCGCCGAATCCGGGACGGAGAGCTCCTACGAGCAGTACTTC
.	TRBV2	TRBJ2-5	few	CASSVLTDSRETQYF	TGTGCCAGCAGCGTTCTGACAGACTCGAGGGAGACCCAGTACTTC
.	TRBV4-1	TRBJ1-1	.	CASSQAPLVNTEAFF	TGCGCCAGCAGCCAAGCGCCGTTAGTGAACACTGAAGCTTTCTTT
.	TRBV29-1	TRBJ2-7	.	CSANRAHEQYF	TGCAGCGCGAACAGGGCCCACGAGCAGTACTTC
.	TRBV7-2	TRBJ2-1	few	CASRLSGGYNEQFF	TGTGCCAGCAGGTTATCCGGGGGTTACAATGAGCAGTTCTTC
TRBD1	TRBV7-9	TRBJ2-7	.	CASSLPPGQGTYEQYF	TGTGCCAGCAGCTTGCCCCCCGGACAGGGCACCTACGAGCAGTACTTC
.	TRBV2	TRBJ2-7	.	CASSEWTATPVRGEGEQYF	TGTGCCAGCAGTGAATGGACAGCCACCCCAGTGAGGGGGGAGGGCGAGCAGTACTTC
.	TRBV12-3/TRBV12-4	TRBJ2-5	.	CASSLAQRRKETQYF	TGTGCCAGCAGTTTAGCCCAAAGGCGAAAAGAGACCCAGTACTTC
TRBD1	TRBV29-1	TRBJ2-7	.	CSVWTGSREQYF	TGCAGCGTCTGGACAGGGTCAAGGGAGCAGTACTTC
.	TRBV7-9	TRBJ2-7	.	CASSSTVGIQLEQYF	TGTGCCAGCAGCTCAACGGTCGGGATTCAGCTCGAGCAGTACTTC
TRBD1	TRBV11-2	TRBJ2-3	few	CASSLRNTGGWTDTQYF	TGTGCCAGCAGCTTACGGAATACAGGGGGCTGGACAGATACGCAGTATTTT
.	TRBV4-1	TRBJ1-5	few	CASSEIQGFQPQHF	TGCGCCAGCAGCGAAATCCAGGGATTTCAGCCCCAGCATTTT
.	TRBV19	TRBJ2-1	.	CASSVGYYNEQFF	TGTGCCAGTAGTGTGGGGTACTACAATGAGCAGTTCTTC
TRBD1	TRBV20-1	TRBJ2-1	.	CSARDPFSDRGLHEQFF	TGCAGTGCTAGAGATCCGTTTTCGGACAGGGGGTTACATGAGCAGTTCTTC
.	TRBV27	TRBJ2-7	.	CASSSLPRHEQYF	TGTGCCAGCAGTTCCCTACCTCGTCACGAGCAGTACTTC